This TCR beta chain was identified in a study of blood T cell repertoires in COVID-19. The overall study: COVID-19 samples, acute and convalescent, were from the United States, Italy and Spain.

The assay was immunoSEQ multiplex PCR, and TCRdb's table has in-frame clones only and misses some. Among roughly 400,000 clones listed, around nine tenths were seen once. The J segment lost 3 bases and the V segment lost 4 bases, leaving 3 bases of the junction unmatched. The germline V gene has CDR1 SGHTA and CDR2 FQGNSA. The CDR3 spans 15 residues. Everyone who took part was roughly 18 to 89 years old, and they came from about two dozen US areas. Recovery meant two consecutive negative NP/OP PCR tests, professional clearance, or resolved symptoms. The sample consisted of PBMCs or T cells enriched from blood (not recorded which). The chain combines TRBV7-2 with TRBJ1-1, with 12 positions matching TRBD1. The TCR comes from a woman between 50 and 59 years old who had recovered from COVID-19. The CDR3 spells CASSSGQGAYTEAFF. CDR3 sequence (DNA): TGTGCCAGCAGCTCGGGACAGGGGGCTTACACTGAAGCTTTCTTT.